This T cell receptor (beta chain) derives from a study of T-cell reconstitution after alpha-beta-depleted transplantation in children. Unique molecular identifiers tagged the TCRbeta library. One entry per CDR3 protein results from TCRdb running MiXCR on the PCR reads. The sample shows about 980,000 distinct CDR3 sequences, about 31% of them seen only once. CDR3 size: 14 residues. The V end lost 6 bases, the J end lost 8 bases, and 16 bases lay between the germline ends. The germline V gene encodes CDR1 LNHDA and CDR2 SQIVND (reference sequence). Sequencing used PBMCs, mostly from graft donor cells, obtained 360 days after TCRalphabeta/CD19-depleted stem cell transplant. The source of this sequence is a boy in the first two years of life who had a stem cell transplant for SCID, so the T cells may come from the graft donor. The chain combines TRBV19 with TRBJ1-4; possibly TRBD1 for D (6 bases). CDR3 protein: CASSPQGLKEKLFF. CDR3 DNA sequence: TGTGCCAGTAGCCCACAGGGTCTGAAAGAAAAACTGTTTTTT.